This T cell receptor beta chain is drawn from a study of molecular identifiers for immune sequencing clone quantification. Preparation of the bulk TCR libraries relied on previously described methods and listed TCR primers. TCRdb itself ran the PCR reads through MiXCR, one entry per CDR3 protein. The sample yields over 550,000 distinct CDR3 sequences, roughly 27% seen once. A CD8+CD4-CCR7+CD45RA+ phenotype served as the sorting definition for naive CD8 T cells. V gave up 4 bases and J gave up 1 base, with 11 bases separating them. This CDR3 has 16 residues. Germline V lookup: CDR1 SGHTA, CDR2 FQGNSA. This receptor was identified in a human donor in good health. Some libraries in this study had Jurkat cell RNA spiked in. J is TRBJ1-6 and V is TRBV7-2; the D gene is possibly TRBD1 (6 bases). The specimen was naive CD8+ T cells from blood, with Jurkat cell RNA spiked in. Documented subset: FACS-sorted CD8+CD4-CCR7+CD45RA+ naive T cells. CDR3 sequence (DNA): TGTGCCAGCAGCTCCCCACAGGGTTCCTATAATTCACCCCTCCACTTT. It is translated as CASSSPQGSYNSPLHF. Based on the CDR3 plus reference TRBV7-2 and TRBJ1-6, the full variable domain is GAGVSQSPSNKVTEKGKDVELRCDPISGHTALYWYRQSLGQGLEFLIYFQGNSAPDKSGLPSDRFSAERTGGSVSTLTIQRTQQEDSAVYLCASSSPQGSYNSPLHFGNGTRLTVT.